This T cell receptor (beta chain) came from a study of T cells after yellow fever vaccination. General study points: Abundant clonotypes (contaminants from the bulk population) could be present in FACS-sorted repertoires. In post-booster samples, most primary-vaccination clones reappeared (approximately 96% CD4, 70% to 90% CD8). Weaker overall, the secondary response nonetheless peaked faster (day 5 versus 15).

TCR cDNA was made by 5'RACE template switching, adding a universal primer site and UMIs. TCRdb re-called the 5' RACE reads through MiXCR, storing one row per CDR3 protein. The sample shows some 550,000 distinct CDR3 sequences, about 19% of them seen only once. This CDR3 has 13 residues. V lost 8 bases and J 2 bases, leaving 13 bases between the germline ends. Per germline, CDR1 DFQATT and CDR2 SNEGSKA (reference sequence). This clonotype was detected a few times. Its target is not known. This receptor was obtained from a man aged 30 to 39 who received the YFV17D yellow fever vaccine. The sequences come from PBMCs, collected 15 days after the yellow fever booster vaccination. The chain uses TRBV20-1 and TRBJ2-1; a possible D gene is TRBD2 (5 bases). CDR3 nucleotide sequence: TGCAGTTACGGCCCCGGGGCCTACAATGAGCAGTTCTTC. It codes for CSYGPGAYNEQFF.